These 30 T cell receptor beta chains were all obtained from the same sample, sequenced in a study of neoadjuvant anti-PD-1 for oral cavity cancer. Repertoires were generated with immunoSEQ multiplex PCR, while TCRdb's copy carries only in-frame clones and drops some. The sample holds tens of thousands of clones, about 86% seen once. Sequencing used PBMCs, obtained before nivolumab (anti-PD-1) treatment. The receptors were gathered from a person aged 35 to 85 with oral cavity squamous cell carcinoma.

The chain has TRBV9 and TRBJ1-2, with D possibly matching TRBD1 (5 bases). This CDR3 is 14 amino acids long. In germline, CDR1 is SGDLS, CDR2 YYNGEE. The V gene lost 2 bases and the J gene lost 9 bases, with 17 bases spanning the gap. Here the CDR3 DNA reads TGTGCCAGCAGCGTGAAGGCCAGGGAGACTAGCTACACCTTC. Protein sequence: CASSVKARETSYTF. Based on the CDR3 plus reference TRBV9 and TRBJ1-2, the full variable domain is DSGVTQTPKHLITATGQRVTLRCSPRSGDLSVYWYQQSLDQGLQFLIQYYNGEERAKGNILERFSAQQFPDLHSELNLSSLELGDSALYFCASSVKARETSYTFGSGTRLTVV.

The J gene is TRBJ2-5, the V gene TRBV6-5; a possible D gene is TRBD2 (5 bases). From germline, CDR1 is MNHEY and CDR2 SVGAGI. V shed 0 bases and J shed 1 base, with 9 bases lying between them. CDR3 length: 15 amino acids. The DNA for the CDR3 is TGTGCCAGCAGTTACTCCCCCCGGGGCCAAGAGACCCAGTACTTC. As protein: CASSYSPRGQETQYF.

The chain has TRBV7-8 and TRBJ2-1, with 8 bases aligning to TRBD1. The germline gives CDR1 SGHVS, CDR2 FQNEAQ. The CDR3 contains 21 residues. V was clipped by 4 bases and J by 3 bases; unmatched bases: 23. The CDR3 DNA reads TGTGCCAGCAGCTCCCGCTTGGCACAGGGGGTAATCAGGTACCTCTACAATGAGCAGTTCTTC. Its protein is CASSSRLAQGVIRYLYNEQFF. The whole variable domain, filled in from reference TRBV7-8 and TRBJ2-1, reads GAGVSQSPRYKVAKRGQDVALRCDPISGHVSLFWYQQALGQGPEFLTYFQNEAQLDKSGLPSDRFFAERPEGSVSTLKIQRTQQEDSAVYLCASSSRLAQGVIRYLYNEQFFGPGTRLTVL.

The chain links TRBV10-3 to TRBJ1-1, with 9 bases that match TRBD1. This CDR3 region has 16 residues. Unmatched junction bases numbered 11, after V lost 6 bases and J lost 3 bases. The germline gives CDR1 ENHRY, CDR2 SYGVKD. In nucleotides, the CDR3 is TGTGCCATCAGCCCGCGGGGACAGGGATCGGACACTGAAGCTTTCTTT. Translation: CAISPRGQGSDTEAFF.

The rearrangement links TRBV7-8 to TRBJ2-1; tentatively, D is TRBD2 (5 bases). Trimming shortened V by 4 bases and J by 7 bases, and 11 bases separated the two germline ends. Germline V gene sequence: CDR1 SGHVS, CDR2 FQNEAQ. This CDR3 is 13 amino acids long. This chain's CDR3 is CASSSTKRNEQFF. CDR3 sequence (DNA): TGTGCCAGCAGCTCGACGAAGCGGAATGAGCAGTTCTTC. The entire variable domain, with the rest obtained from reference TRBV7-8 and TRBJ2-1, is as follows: GAGVSQSPRYKVAKRGQDVALRCDPISGHVSLFWYQQALGQGPEFLTYFQNEAQLDKSGLPSDRFFAERPEGSVSTLKIQRTQQEDSAVYLCASSSTKRNEQFFGPGTRLTVL.

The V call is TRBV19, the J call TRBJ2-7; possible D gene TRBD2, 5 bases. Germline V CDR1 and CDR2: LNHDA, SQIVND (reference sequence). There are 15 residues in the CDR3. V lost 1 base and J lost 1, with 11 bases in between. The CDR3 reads CASSIGHSGSYEQYF. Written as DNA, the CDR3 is TGTGCCAGTAGTATAGGTCACTCGGGGTCCTACGAGCAGTACTTC.

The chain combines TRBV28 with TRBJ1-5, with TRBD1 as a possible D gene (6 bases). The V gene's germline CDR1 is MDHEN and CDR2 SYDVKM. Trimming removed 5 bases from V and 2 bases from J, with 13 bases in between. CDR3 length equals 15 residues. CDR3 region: CASSQIGQRNQPQHF. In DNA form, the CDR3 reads TGTGCCAGCAGTCAGATCGGACAGCGCAATCAGCCCCAGCATTTT.

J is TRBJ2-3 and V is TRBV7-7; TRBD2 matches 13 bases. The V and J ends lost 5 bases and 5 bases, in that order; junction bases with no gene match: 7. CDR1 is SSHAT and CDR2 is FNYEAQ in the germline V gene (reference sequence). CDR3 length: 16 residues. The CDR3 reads CASSPGLAGAGDTQYF. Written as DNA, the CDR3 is TGTGCCAGCAGCCCCGGACTAGCGGGAGCCGGAGATACGCAGTATTTT.

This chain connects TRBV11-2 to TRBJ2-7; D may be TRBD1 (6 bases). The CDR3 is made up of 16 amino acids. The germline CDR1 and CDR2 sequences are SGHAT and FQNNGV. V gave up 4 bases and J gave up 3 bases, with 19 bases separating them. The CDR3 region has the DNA TGTGCCAGCAGCTCAATAACAGGGTGGCTACACTACGAGCAGTACTTC. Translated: CASSSITGWLHYEQYF. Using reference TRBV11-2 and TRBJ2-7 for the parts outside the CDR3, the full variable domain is EAGVAQSPRYKIIEKRQSVAFWCNPISGHATLYWYQQILGQGPKLLIQFQNNGVVDDSQLPKDRFSAERLKGVDSTLKIQPAKLEDSAVYLCASSSITGWLHYEQYFGPGTRLTVT.

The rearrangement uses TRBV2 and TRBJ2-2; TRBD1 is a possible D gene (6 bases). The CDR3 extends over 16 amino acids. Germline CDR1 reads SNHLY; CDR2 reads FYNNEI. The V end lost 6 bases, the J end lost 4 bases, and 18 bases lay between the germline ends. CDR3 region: CASRKDSRAGTGELFF. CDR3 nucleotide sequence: TGTGCCAGCAGGAAGGACAGCCGTGCTGGCACCGGGGAGCTGTTTTTT.

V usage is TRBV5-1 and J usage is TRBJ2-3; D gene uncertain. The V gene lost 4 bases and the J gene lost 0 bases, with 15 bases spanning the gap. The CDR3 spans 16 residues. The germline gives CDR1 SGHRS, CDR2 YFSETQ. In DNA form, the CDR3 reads TGCGCCAGCAGCCGATTGTTCAGAACTAGCACAGATACGCAGTATTTT. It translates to CASSRLFRTSTDTQYF.

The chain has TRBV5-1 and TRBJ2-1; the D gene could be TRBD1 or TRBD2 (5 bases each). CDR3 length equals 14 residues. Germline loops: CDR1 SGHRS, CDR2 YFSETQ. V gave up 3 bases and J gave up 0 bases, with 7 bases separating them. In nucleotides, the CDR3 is TGCGCCAGCAGCTGGGGGAGCTCCTACAATGAGCAGTTCTTC. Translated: CASSWGSSYNEQFF. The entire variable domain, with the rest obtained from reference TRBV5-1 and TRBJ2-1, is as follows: KAGVTQTPRYLIKTRGQQVTLSCSPISGHRSVSWYQQTPGQGLQFLFEYFSETQRNKGNFPGRFSGRQFSNSRSEMNVSTLELGDSALYLCASSWGSSYNEQFFGPGTRLTVL.

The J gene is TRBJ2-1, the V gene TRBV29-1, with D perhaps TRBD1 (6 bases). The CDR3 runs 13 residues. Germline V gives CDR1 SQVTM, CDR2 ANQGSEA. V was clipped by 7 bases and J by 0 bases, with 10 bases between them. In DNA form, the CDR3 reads TGCAGCGCAGGACAGTACTCCTACAATGAGCAGTTCTTC. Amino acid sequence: CSAGQYSYNEQFF.

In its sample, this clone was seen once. CDR3 amino acids: CASSHSGGRGETQYF. As DNA, the CDR3 is TGTGCCAGCAGCCACTCGGGGGGGAGAGGGGAGACCCAGTACTTC. The chain combines TRBV9 with TRBJ2-5; the match to TRBD2 covers 8 bases. J gave up 5 bases and V 4 bases, and 10 bases lay outside the gene matches. The CDR3 has 15 amino acids. The germline V gene has CDR1 SGDLS and CDR2 YYNGEE.

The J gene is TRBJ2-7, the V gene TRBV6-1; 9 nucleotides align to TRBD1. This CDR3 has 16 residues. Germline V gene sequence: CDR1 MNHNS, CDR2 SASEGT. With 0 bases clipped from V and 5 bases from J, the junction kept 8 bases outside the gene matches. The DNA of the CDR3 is TGTGCCAGCAGTGAAGCGTCGGACAGGGGAAGGCACGAGCAGTACTTC. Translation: CASSEASDRGRHEQYF.

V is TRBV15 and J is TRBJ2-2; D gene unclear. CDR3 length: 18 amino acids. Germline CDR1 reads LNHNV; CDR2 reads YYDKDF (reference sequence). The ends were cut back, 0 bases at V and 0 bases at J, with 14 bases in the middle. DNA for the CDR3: TGTGCCACCAGCAGAGATGGGTTCGGGCAAGCGAACACCGGGGAGCTGTTTTTT. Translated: CATSRDGFGQANTGELFF.

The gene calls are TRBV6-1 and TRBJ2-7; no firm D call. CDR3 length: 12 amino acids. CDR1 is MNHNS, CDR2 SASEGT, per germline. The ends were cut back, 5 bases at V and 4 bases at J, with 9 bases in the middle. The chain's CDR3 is CASSSGPYEQYF. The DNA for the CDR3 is TGTGCCAGCAGTTCTGGACCTTACGAGCAGTACTTC.

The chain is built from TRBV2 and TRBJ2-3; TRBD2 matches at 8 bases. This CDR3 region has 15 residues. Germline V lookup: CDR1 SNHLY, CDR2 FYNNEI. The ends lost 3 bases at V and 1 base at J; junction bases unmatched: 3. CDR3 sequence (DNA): TGTGCCAGCAGTGATAGCGGGACTGGCACAGATACGCAGTATTTT. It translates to CASSDSGTGTDTQYF.

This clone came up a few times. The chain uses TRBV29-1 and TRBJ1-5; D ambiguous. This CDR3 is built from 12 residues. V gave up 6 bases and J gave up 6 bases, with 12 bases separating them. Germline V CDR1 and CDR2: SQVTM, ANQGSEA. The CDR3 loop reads CSVCDIGQPQHF. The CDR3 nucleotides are TGCAGCGTCTGTGACATTGGTCAGCCCCAGCATTTT. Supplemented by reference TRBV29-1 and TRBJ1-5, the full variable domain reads SAVISQKPSRDICQRGTSLTIQCQVDSQVTMMFWYRQQPGQSLTLIATANQGSEATYESGFVIDKFPISRPNLTFSTLTVSNMSPEDSSIYLCSVCDIGQPQHFGDGTRLSIL.

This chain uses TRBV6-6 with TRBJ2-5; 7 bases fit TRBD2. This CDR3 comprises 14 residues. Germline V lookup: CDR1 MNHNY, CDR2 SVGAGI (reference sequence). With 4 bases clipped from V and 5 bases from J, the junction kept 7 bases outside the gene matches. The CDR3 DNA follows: TGTGCCAGCAGTTTAACTAGCGCCCTGGAGACCCAGTACTTC. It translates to CASSLTSALETQYF.

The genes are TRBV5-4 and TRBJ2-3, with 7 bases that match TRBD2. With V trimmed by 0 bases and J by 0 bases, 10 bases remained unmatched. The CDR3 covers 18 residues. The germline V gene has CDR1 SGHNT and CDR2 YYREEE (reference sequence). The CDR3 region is CASSLEIASGPSTDTQYF. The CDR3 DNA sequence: TGTGCCAGCAGCTTGGAGATTGCTAGCGGTCCTAGCACAGATACGCAGTATTTT.

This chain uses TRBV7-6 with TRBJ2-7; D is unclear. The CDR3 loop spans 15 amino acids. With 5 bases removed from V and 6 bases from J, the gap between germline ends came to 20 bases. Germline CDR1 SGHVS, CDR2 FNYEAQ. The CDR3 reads CASSPDGLRKGEQYF. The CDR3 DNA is TGTGCCAGCAGCCCCGACGGTCTTCGAAAAGGCGAGCAGTACTTC. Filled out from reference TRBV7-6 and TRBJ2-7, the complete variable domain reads GAGVSQSPRYKVTKRGQDVALRCDPISGHVSLYWYRQALGQGPEFLTYFNYEAQQDKSGLPNDRFSAERPEGSISTLTIQRTEQRDSAMYRCASSPDGLRKGEQYFGPGTRLTVT.

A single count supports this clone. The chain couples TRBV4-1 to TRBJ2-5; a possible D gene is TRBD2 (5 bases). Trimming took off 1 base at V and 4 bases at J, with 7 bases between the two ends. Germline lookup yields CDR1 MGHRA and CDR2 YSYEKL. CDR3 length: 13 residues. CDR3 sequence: CASSQVRVETQYF. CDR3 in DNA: TGCGCCAGCAGCCAAGTGCGGGTAGAGACCCAGTACTTC.

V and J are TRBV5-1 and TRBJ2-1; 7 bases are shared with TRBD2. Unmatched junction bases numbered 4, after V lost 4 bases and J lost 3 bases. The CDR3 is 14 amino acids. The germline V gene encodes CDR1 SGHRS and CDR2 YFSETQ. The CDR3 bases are TGCGCCAGCAGCACCAGGGACTACTACAATGAGCAGTTCTTC. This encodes CASSTRDYYNEQFF.

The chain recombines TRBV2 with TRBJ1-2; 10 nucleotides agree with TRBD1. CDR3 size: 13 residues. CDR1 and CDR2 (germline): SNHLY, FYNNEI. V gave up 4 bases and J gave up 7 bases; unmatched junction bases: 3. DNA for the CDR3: TGTGCCAGCAGTGCCGGGACAGGGGCTGGCTACACCTTC. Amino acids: CASSAGTGAGYTF.

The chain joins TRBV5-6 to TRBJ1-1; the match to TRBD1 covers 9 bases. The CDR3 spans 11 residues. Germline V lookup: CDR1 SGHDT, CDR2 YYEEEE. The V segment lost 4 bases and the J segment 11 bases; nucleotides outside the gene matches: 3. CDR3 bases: TGTGCCAGCAGCAACAGGGGGCTCGCTTTCTTT. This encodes CASSNRGLAFF.

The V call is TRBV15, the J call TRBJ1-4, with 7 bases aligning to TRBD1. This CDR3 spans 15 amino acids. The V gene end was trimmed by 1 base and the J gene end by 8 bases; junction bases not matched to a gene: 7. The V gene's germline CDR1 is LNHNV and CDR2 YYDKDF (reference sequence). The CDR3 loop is CATSRADRVQEKLFF. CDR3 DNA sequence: TGTGCCACCAGCAGAGCCGACAGGGTCCAAGAAAAACTGTTTTTT.

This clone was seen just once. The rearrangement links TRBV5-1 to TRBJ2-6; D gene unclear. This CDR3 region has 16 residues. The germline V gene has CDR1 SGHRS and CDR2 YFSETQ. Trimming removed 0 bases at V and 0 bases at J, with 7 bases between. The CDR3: CASSLAVGSGANVLTF. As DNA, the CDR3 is TGCGCCAGCAGCTTGGCCGTAGGCTCTGGGGCCAACGTCCTGACTTTC. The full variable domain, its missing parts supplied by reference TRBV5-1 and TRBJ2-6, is KAGVTQTPRYLIKTRGQQVTLSCSPISGHRSVSWYQQTPGQGLQFLFEYFSETQRNKGNFPGRFSGRQFSNSRSEMNVSTLELGDSALYLCASSLAVGSGANVLTFGAGSRLTVL.

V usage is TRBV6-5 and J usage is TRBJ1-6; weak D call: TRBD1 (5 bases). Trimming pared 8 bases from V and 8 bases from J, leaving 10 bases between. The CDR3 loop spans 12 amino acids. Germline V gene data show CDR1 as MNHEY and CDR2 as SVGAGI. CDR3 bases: TGTGCCAGCGGGGCGCGGGATTCACCCCTCCACTTT. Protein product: CASGARDSPLHF.

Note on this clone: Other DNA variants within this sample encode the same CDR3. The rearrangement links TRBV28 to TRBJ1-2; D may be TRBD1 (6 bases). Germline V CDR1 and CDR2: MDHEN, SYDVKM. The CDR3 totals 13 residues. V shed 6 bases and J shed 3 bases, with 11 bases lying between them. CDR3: CASSPGHHYGYTF. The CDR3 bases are TGTGCCAGCAGCCCGGGACACCACTATGGCTACACCTTC.